The 26 T cell receptor beta chains below come from one sample, sequenced in a study of T-cell reconstitution after alpha-beta-depleted transplantation in children. Preparation of the TCRbeta library was carried out with unique molecular identifiers. TCRdb independently ran MiXCR on the PCR reads; one entry per CDR3 protein. Altogether about a million distinct CDR3 sequences are present, about 29% being singletons, with the ten largest covering over 25%. The specimen comprised PBMCs, mostly from graft donor cells, sampled 360 days after TCRalphabeta/CD19-depleted stem cell transplant. These TCRs come from a boy younger than two who had a stem cell transplant for SCID, so the T cells may come from the graft donor.

This clonotype was observed a handful of times. This chain joins TRBV11-2 and TRBJ1-3; 7 bases line up with TRBD1. Per the germline V gene, CDR1 is SGHAT and CDR2 is FQNNGV. V gave up 1 base and J gave up 0 bases; unmatched junction bases: 9. CDR3 length: 18 residues. For the CDR3, the DNA is TGTGCCAGCAGCTTAGGGACAGGTGTCTATTACTCTGGAAACACCATATATTTT. Residues: CASSLGTGVYYSGNTIYF. The whole variable domain, filled in from reference TRBV11-2 and TRBJ1-3, reads EAGVAQSPRYKIIEKRQSVAFWCNPISGHATLYWYQQILGQGPKLLIQFQNNGVVDDSQLPKDRFSAERLKGVDSTLKIQPAKLEDSAVYLCASSLGTGVYYSGNTIYFGEGSWLTVV.

Only a few counts were recorded for this clonotype. The rearrangement joins TRBV2 to TRBJ1-5, with D possibly being TRBD1 (6 bases). Germline-derived CDR1 and CDR2 are SNHLY and FYNNEI. V was shortened by 6 bases and J by 3 bases, with 18 bases between the two germline ends. This CDR3 has 16 amino acids. Here the CDR3 reads CASSWTVEQFNQPQHF. The CDR3, as DNA: TGTGCCAGCAGCTGGACAGTAGAGCAATTCAATCAGCCCCAGCATTTT.

This clonotype showed up just a few times. The V gene is TRBV12-3 or TRBV12-4, the J gene TRBJ2-5, with D tentatively TRBD1 (6 bases). The V gene lost 5 bases and the J gene lost 1 base, with 14 bases spanning the gap. The CDR3 is 15 amino acids. The CDR3, as DNA: TGTGCCAGCAGTCCATACCGGGACACCCAAGAGACCCAGTACTTC. This codes for CASSPYRDTQETQYF.

This clonotype has only a few counts. DNA for the CDR3: TGTGCCAGCAGCCGGGTCAGCAGCACAGATACGCAGTATTTT. This gives the protein CASSRVSSTDTQYF. This rearrangement joins TRBV12-3 or TRBV12-4 to TRBJ2-3, with D uncertain. V shed 6 bases and J shed 0 bases, with 10 bases lying between them. This CDR3 spans 14 amino acids.

This sequence joins TRBV6-1 and TRBJ1-3; D is ambiguous. The CDR3 runs 15 residues. The germline gives CDR1 MNHNS, CDR2 SASEGT. Trimming took off 4 bases at V and 1 base at J, with 11 bases between the two ends. DNA for the CDR3: TGTGCCAGCAGTGCCTCTAATCTATCTGGAAACACCATATATTTT. This sequence encodes CASSASNLSGNTIYF.

The chain employs TRBV4-3 and TRBJ2-3; 16 bases are a match to TRBD2. V lost 2 bases, J lost 4 bases, and 3 bases stayed unmatched. The CDR3 contains 17 residues. Germline lookup yields CDR1 LGHNA and CDR2 YSLEER. The CDR3 region has the DNA TGCGCCAGCAGCCAAACCGGGACTAGCGGGGGGGCAGATACGCAGTATTTT. Its translation is CASSQTGTSGGADTQYF.

V usage is TRBV4-2 and J usage is TRBJ2-1; TRBD2 matches at 11 bases. V lost 4 bases to trimming and J lost 7 bases; unmatched junction nucleotides: 9. This CDR3 has 16 residues. The germline CDR1 and CDR2 sequences are LGHNA and YNFKEQ. CDR3 sequence: CASSPLIAGGPNEQFF. The CDR3 DNA follows: TGTGCCAGCAGCCCACTTATAGCGGGGGGGCCGAATGAGCAGTTCTTC.

The genes are TRBV5-1 and TRBJ2-2, with TRBD1 matching over 9 bases. Germline loops: CDR1 SGHRS, CDR2 YFSETQ. The CDR3 runs 15 residues. V was pared by 6 bases and J by 3 bases, with 6 bases of the junction left unmatched. The CDR3 region is CASNTGGADTGELFF. The CDR3 DNA reads as TGCGCCAGCAACACAGGGGGCGCGGACACCGGGGAGCTGTTTTTT.

This clonotype was picked up a small number of times. CDR3 bases: TGTGCCAGCAGCACGGGACAGGGCGTGGAGACCCAGTACTTC. Translated: CASSTGQGVETQYF. The chain is built from TRBV7-9 and TRBJ2-5; 9 nucleotides match TRBD1. Germline V gives CDR1 SEHNR, CDR2 FQNEAQ (reference sequence). The CDR3 extends over 14 amino acids. V was clipped by 5 bases and J by 5 bases; unmatched bases: 6.

In its sample, this clonotype was seen many times. The chain couples TRBV4-1 to TRBJ2-1, with TRBD2 matching 10 bases. Germline values: CDR1 MGHRA, CDR2 YSYEKL. Losses at the gene ends were 1 base for V and 7 bases for J; bases not matched to a gene: 10. The CDR3 has 17 amino acids. CDR3 protein: CASSQADSGGAVNEQFF. The CDR3 DNA is TGCGCCAGCAGCCAAGCGGACAGCGGGGGGGCCGTTAATGAGCAGTTCTTC.

V is TRBV5-1 and J is TRBJ1-2, with TRBD1 as a possible D gene (5 bases). Deletions cut 4 bases from V and 6 bases from J, with 19 bases between. The CDR3 is made up of 15 amino acids. The germline CDR1 and CDR2 sequences are SGHRS and YFSETQ. The CDR3 DNA reads TGCGCCAGCAGCCCCGGGGACCGTTCCACCAATGGCTACACCTTC. It specifies CASSPGDRSTNGYTF. The full variable domain, in which reference TRBV5-1 and TRBJ1-2 provide the parts outside the CDR3, is KAGVTQTPRYLIKTRGQQVTLSCSPISGHRSVSWYQQTPGQGLQFLFEYFSETQRNKGNFPGRFSGRQFSNSRSEMNVSTLELGDSALYLCASSPGDRSTNGYTFGSGTRLTVV.

The genes are TRBV7-9 and TRBJ2-1; no firm D call. This CDR3 spans 13 amino acids. CDR1 and CDR2 from the germline V gene are SEHNR and FQNEAQ (reference sequence). V was pared by 4 bases and J by 4 bases, with 8 bases between. CDR3 in DNA: TGTGCCAGCAGCTCCATACCTTACAATGAGCAGTTCTTC. It codes for CASSSIPYNEQFF.

The chain carries TRBV7-2 and TRBJ2-3; D is possibly TRBD1 or TRBD2 (7 bases each). Germline V gene data show CDR1 as SGHTA and CDR2 as FQGNSA. The CDR3 spans 15 residues. With 6 bases removed from V and 5 bases from J, the gap between germline ends came to 18 bases. The CDR3 bases are TGTGCCAGCAGGACCCAGGGGGGGGCATTAGATACGCAGTATTTT. Its translation is CASRTQGGALDTQYF.

This clonotype was counted a few times. The chain employs TRBV11-2 and TRBJ1-1; D gene uncertain. V was shortened by 1 base and J by 11 bases, with 11 bases between the two germline ends. Germline CDR1 reads SGHAT; CDR2 reads FQNNGV. The CDR3 is 12 amino acids. CDR3 sequence reads: CASSLGWVEAFF. CDR3 nucleotide sequence: TGTGCCAGCAGCTTAGGCTGGGTGGAGGCTTTCTTT.

This chain links TRBV7-8 with TRBJ2-7; perhaps TRBD1 as D (5 bases). CDR3 length equals 15 residues. From germline, CDR1 is SGHVS and CDR2 FQNEAQ. V lost 2 bases to trimming and J lost 3 bases, with 14 bases between them. CDR3 residues: CASSLYVGRLYEQYF. CDR3 nucleotide sequence: TGTGCCAGCAGCTTATACGTGGGGCGACTCTACGAGCAGTACTTC. The entire variable domain, with the rest obtained from reference TRBV7-8 and TRBJ2-7, is as follows: GAGVSQSPRYKVAKRGQDVALRCDPISGHVSLFWYQQALGQGPEFLTYFQNEAQLDKSGLPSDRFFAERPEGSVSTLKIQRTQQEDSAVYLCASSLYVGRLYEQYFGPGTRLTVT.

This clonotype was observed a handful of times. The gene calls are TRBV12-3 or TRBV12-4 and TRBJ2-1, with 7 bases identical to TRBD2. V lost 3 bases to trimming and J lost 7 bases; unmatched junction nucleotides: 6. This CDR3 has 14 residues. CDR3 DNA: TGTGCCAGCAGTTTCTCGCGGGGGTGGAATGAGCAGTTCTTC. This codes for CASSFSRGWNEQFF.

This clonotype has only a few counts. V is TRBV7-6 and J is TRBJ2-5; D unresolved. The CDR3 length is 16 residues. Germline CDR1 and CDR2: SGHVS and FNYEAQ. Between the trimmed V and J ends, which lost 2 bases and 2 bases, there was a span of 15 bases. CDR3 protein: CASSLSRSGNQETQYF. The CDR3 nucleotides read TGTGCCAGCAGCTTATCAAGGTCAGGAAATCAAGAGACCCAGTACTTC.

The rearrangement links TRBV20-1 to TRBJ1-5, with D maybe TRBD1 (6 bases). Trimming cost V 6 bases and J 2 bases, with 17 bases left between them. The CDR3 runs to 15 residues. Germline values: CDR1 DFQATT, CDR2 SNEGSKA (reference sequence). This CDR3 reads CSAPNRASGNQPQHF. The CDR3 DNA follows: TGCAGTGCCCCGAACAGGGCCTCTGGCAATCAGCCCCAGCATTTT.

This clonotype was found a few times. The J gene is TRBJ2-1, the V gene TRBV6-2 or TRBV6-3; 11 nucleotides align to TRBD2. V trimming: 2 bases; J trimming: 6 bases; junction bases outside the gene matches: 6. Germline V CDR1 and CDR2: MNHEY, SVGEGT. The CDR3 has 16 residues. The CDR3 DNA is TGTGCCAGCAGTTACGTTGGGACTAGCGGACCCAATGAGCAGTTCTTC. Its protein is CASSYVGTSGPNEQFF.

This clonotype was observed once. The chain employs TRBV11-2 and TRBJ2-7; 7 bases line up with TRBD2. The CDR3 runs 15 residues. Germline V gene lookup returns CDR1 SGHAT and CDR2 FQNNGV. The J segment lost 0 bases and the V segment lost 3 bases, leaving 5 bases of the junction unmatched. The CDR3 DNA is TGTGCCAGCAGCTTGACGGGGGGTTTCTCCTACGAGCAGTACTTC. The encoded protein is CASSLTGGFSYEQYF.

This clonotype was picked up a small number of times. V and J are TRBV10-3 and TRBJ2-1; possible D gene TRBD2, 5 bases. The germline V gene encodes CDR1 ENHRY and CDR2 SYGVKD. This CDR3 is built from 14 residues. V lost 3 bases and J 9 bases, leaving 15 bases between the germline ends. The CDR3 nucleotides read TGTGCCATCAGTGATCGGAAGCTAGAGGGTGAGCAGTTCTTC. Amino acids: CAISDRKLEGEQFF.

This chain uses TRBV6-2 or TRBV6-3 with TRBJ2-7; TRBD1 agrees at 9 bases. The germline CDR1 and CDR2 sequences are MNHEY and SVGEGT. V lost 5 bases to trimming and J lost 4 bases; unmatched junction nucleotides: 15. This CDR3 region has 17 residues. Here the CDR3 reads CASSPEALGTGRYEQYF. CDR3 sequence (DNA): TGTGCCAGCAGTCCTGAGGCTCTCGGGACAGGGAGGTACGAGCAGTACTTC.

This clonotype was recorded a few times. V and J are TRBV10-3 and TRBJ2-5; D may be TRBD1 or TRBD2 (5 bases each). V was clipped by 6 bases and J by 2 bases, with 13 bases between them. The length of the CDR3 is 14 residues. CDR1 and CDR2 from the germline V gene are ENHRY and SYGVKD. The chain's CDR3 is CAISAWDAQETQYF. Here the CDR3 DNA reads TGTGCCATCAGCGCCTGGGACGCTCAAGAGACCCAGTACTTC.

The V gene is TRBV20-1, the J gene TRBJ2-3; TRBD2 might be the D (7 bases). Trimming cost V 7 bases and J 5 bases, with 16 bases left between them. Germline V gene data show CDR1 as DFQATT and CDR2 as SNEGSKA (reference sequence). This CDR3 comprises 13 residues. CDR3: CSGGGGKKDTQYF. DNA of the CDR3: TGCAGTGGGGGGGGCGGAAAAAAAGATACGCAGTATTTT.

The genes are TRBV11-2 and TRBJ2-3, with 9 bases matching TRBD2. The V gene's germline CDR1 is SGHAT and CDR2 FQNNGV. The CDR3 runs to 15 residues. Trimming at V came to 6 bases and at J to 2 bases, leaving 6 bases not matched to a gene. In DNA, the CDR3 is TGTGCCAGCAGACGTGCGGGGGGGTTCACAGATACGCAGTATTTT. Its translation is CASRRAGGFTDTQYF.

This clonotype has a count of ten or more. This chain connects TRBV20-1 to TRBJ1-1; D unresolved. V was cut by 0 bases and J by 3 bases, with 11 bases left in between. CDR1 and CDR2 from the germline V gene are DFQATT and SNEGSKA (reference sequence). CDR3 length equals 14 residues. CDR3 sequence: CSARDGEIHTEAFF. The CDR3 nucleotides are TGCAGTGCTAGAGACGGGGAAATCCACACTGAAGCTTTCTTT.